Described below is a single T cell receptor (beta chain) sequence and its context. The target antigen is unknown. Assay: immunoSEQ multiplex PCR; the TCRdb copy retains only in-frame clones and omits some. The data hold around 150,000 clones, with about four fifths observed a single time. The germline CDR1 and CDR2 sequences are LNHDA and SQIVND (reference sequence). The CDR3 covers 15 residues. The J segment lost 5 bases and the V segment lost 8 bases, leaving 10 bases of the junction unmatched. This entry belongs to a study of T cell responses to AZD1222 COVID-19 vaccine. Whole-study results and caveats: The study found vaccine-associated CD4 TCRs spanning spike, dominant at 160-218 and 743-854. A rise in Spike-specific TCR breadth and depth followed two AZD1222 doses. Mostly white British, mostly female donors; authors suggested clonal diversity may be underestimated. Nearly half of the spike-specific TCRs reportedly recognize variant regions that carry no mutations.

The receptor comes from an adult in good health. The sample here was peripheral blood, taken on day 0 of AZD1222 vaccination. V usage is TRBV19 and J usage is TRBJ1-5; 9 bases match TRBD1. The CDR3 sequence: CASSIRGQGDQPQHF. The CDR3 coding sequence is TGTGCCAGTTCGATAAGGGGACAGGGAGATCAGCCCCAGCATTTT.